The 23 T cell receptor beta chains reported below all come from one sample, sequenced in a study of Ad26.COV2.S vaccination and SARS-CoV-2 variants. Indicated treatment: some 20 received Ad26.COV2.S at low or high dose, single or two shots; 5 received placebo; per-sample allocation not given. It was on day 63 after the first vaccine or placebo injection that samples were taken. Profiling relied on immunoSEQ multiplex PCR, and the TCRdb table lists in-frame clones only, not all of them. The table lists roughly 680,000 clones, around 89% of them singletons. This sample comprised peripheral blood, obtained in a trial of Ad26.COV2.S vaccine versus placebo. The receptors were sampled from a person aged 18-65 years who received the Ad26.COV2.S COVID-19 vaccine or a placebo.

V usage is TRBV12-3 or TRBV12-4 and J usage is TRBJ1-2, with D uncertain. Trimming removed 6 bases from V and 0 bases from J, with 8 bases in between. The CDR3 contains 13 residues. In nucleotides, the CDR3 is TGTGCCAGCAGGCCTAACGCTAACTATGGCTACACCTTC. Translated: CASRPNANYGYTF.

The genes are TRBV15 and TRBJ2-5, with D hard to call. The CDR3 is 15 amino acids. Germline loops: CDR1 LNHNV, CDR2 YYDKDF (reference sequence). V dropped 0 bases and J dropped 4 bases, with 12 bases sitting between them. CDR3 sequence reads: CATSRDGGWGETQYF. In DNA, the CDR3 is TGTGCCACCAGCAGAGATGGCGGTTGGGGAGAGACCCAGTACTTC.

The V and J genes are TRBV6-5 and TRBJ2-3, with a possible D match to TRBD2 (7 bases). The V gene lost 7 bases and the J gene lost 4 bases, with 18 bases spanning the gap. The length of the CDR3 is 15 residues. CDR1 and CDR2 from the germline V gene are MNHEY and SVGAGI. For the CDR3, the DNA is TGTGCCAGCAAAAGGGAGGGGGGGGCGTCAGATACGCAGTATTTT. It encodes CASKREGGASDTQYF.

The chain has TRBV5-1 and TRBJ2-1, with D unclear. The germline gives CDR1 SGHRS, CDR2 YFSETQ. The V and J ends lost 0 bases and 2 bases respectively, with 12 bases between them. The CDR3 has 16 amino acids. In DNA form, the CDR3 reads TGCGCCAGCAGCTTGGGTGTGGGGTTGGCCTACAATGAGCAGTTCTTC. Protein sequence: CASSLGVGLAYNEQFF.

The J gene is TRBJ1-1, the V gene TRBV6-6, with TRBD1 matching over 7 bases. The germline CDR1 and CDR2 sequences are MNHNY and SVGAGI (reference sequence). J was trimmed by 0 bases and V by 5 bases; bases with no gene match: 12. The CDR3 length is 17 residues. CDR3 DNA sequence: TGTGCCAGCAGTCGAGACAGGGTTCCCTCGATGAACACTGAAGCTTTCTTT. Encoded protein: CASSRDRVPSMNTEAFF.

The genes are TRBV5-4 and TRBJ2-2; D is possibly TRBD1 (5 bases). The CDR3 extends over 14 amino acids. Germline lookup yields CDR1 SGHNT and CDR2 YYREEE (reference sequence). V lost 1 base and J 5 bases, leaving 9 bases between the germline ends. The DNA for the CDR3 is TGTGCCAGCAGCTTGAATCGACAGACCGGGGAGCTGTTTTTT. Protein: CASSLNRQTGELFF. The full variable domain, rest sourced from reference TRBV5-4 and TRBJ2-2, is ETGVTQSPTHLIKTRGQQVTLRCSSQSGHNTVSWYQQALGQGPQFIFQYYREEENGRGNFPPRFSGLQFPNYSSELNVNALELDDSALYLCASSLNRQTGELFFGEGSRLTVL.

The table lists this clone with a count of one. The chain has TRBV3-1 (or the pseudogene TRBV3-2) and TRBJ2-1; 10 nucleotides match TRBD1. From germline, CDR1 is LGHDT and CDR2 YNNKEL (reference sequence). The CDR3 loop spans 17 amino acids. J lost 4 bases, V lost 4 bases, and 10 bases had no gene match. The CDR3, as DNA: TGTGCCAGCAGCCCGAATCGACAGGGGGCGCGATACAATGAGCAGTTCTTC. This encodes CASSPNRQGARYNEQFF.

This rearrangement joins TRBV9 to TRBJ1-3; the D is unclear. The CDR3 is made up of 14 amino acids. The V gene's germline CDR1 is SGDLS and CDR2 YYNGEE. V lost 0 bases to trimming and J lost 4 bases, with 8 bases between them. This chain's CDR3 is CASSVAGQGNTIYF. The CDR3 DNA follows: TGTGCCAGCAGCGTAGCTGGGCAGGGAAACACCATATATTTT.

The rearrangement uses TRBV6-5 and TRBJ1-2; the D is unclear. Germline V gene data show CDR1 as MNHEY and CDR2 as SVGAGI. The CDR3 covers 14 residues. V was cut by 0 bases and J by 6 bases, with 11 bases left in between. This CDR3 is CASSYSNSANGYTF. CDR3 DNA sequence: TGTGCCAGCAGTTACTCGAACAGTGCAAATGGCTACACCTTC.

This clone was counted once. The chain carries TRBV5-5 and TRBJ2-3; no clear D gene. CDR3 length: 16 residues. Between the trimmed V and J ends, which lost 1 base and 0 bases, there was a span of 12 bases. Germline CDR1 reads SGHKS; CDR2 reads YYEKEE (reference sequence). CDR3 DNA: TGTGCCAGCAGCTTGCGGCTAGGTGTGAGCACAGATACGCAGTATTTT. It translates to CASSLRLGVSTDTQYF.

This chain links TRBV12-3 or TRBV12-4 with TRBJ2-5; 10 nucleotides align to TRBD2. CDR3 size: 13 residues. With 4 bases clipped from V and 4 bases from J, the junction kept 0 bases outside the gene matches. DNA of the CDR3: TGTGCCAGCAGTTCTAGCGGGGGAGAGACCCAGTACTTC. Amino acid sequence: CASSSSGGETQYF.

The rearrangement links TRBV9 to TRBJ1-6; D is possibly TRBD1 (6 bases). Trimming stripped 4 bases from V and 7 bases from J, with 15 bases between. The length of the CDR3 is 15 residues. Germline V gives CDR1 SGDLS, CDR2 YYNGEE. The CDR3 protein is CASSSSAGVNSPLHF. CDR3 DNA sequence: TGTGCCAGCAGCTCCTCGGCAGGGGTAAATTCACCCCTCCACTTT. Looking up the rest from reference TRBV9 and TRBJ1-6 gives the full variable domain: DSGVTQTPKHLITATGQRVTLRCSPRSGDLSVYWYQQSLDQGLQFLIQYYNGEERAKGNILERFSAQQFPDLHSELNLSSLELGDSALYFCASSSSAGVNSPLHFGNGTRLTVT.

This clone was picked up a small number of times. The gene calls are TRBV27 and TRBJ2-7; 9 bases align to TRBD1. V dropped 0 bases and J dropped 1; count of bases not matched to a gene: 7. CDR1 is MNHEY, CDR2 SMNVEV, per germline (reference sequence). This CDR3 spans 17 amino acids. DNA for the CDR3: TGTGCCAGCAGTTTATCGATCCCCGGGACAGGGTCCTACGAGCAGTACTTC. This gives the protein CASSLSIPGTGSYEQYF.

The chain combines TRBV10-2 with TRBJ2-1; tentatively, D is TRBD2 (6 bases). CDR1 WSHSY and CDR2 SAAADI come from the germline V gene. The CDR3 has 13 amino acids. Deletions cut 4 bases from V and 7 bases from J, with 11 bases between. The CDR3 DNA sequence: TGCGCCAGCAGTGGGCTAGCGAGGAATGAGCAGTTCTTC. Protein: CASSGLARNEQFF.

The chain uses TRBV7-6 and TRBJ1-3; 9 bases fit TRBD1. The V gene's germline CDR1 is SGHVS and CDR2 FNYEAQ. J gave up 1 base and V 5 bases, and 6 bases lay outside the gene matches. CDR3 length: 16 amino acids. The CDR3 DNA sequence: TGTGCCAGCAGCCGCCGGGACAGGGCTTCTGGAAACACCATATATTTT. Its protein is CASSRRDRASGNTIYF. Filled out from reference TRBV7-6 and TRBJ1-3, the complete variable domain reads GAGVSQSPRYKVTKRGQDVALRCDPISGHVSLYWYRQALGQGPEFLTYFNYEAQQDKSGLPNDRFSAERPEGSISTLTIQRTEQRDSAMYRCASSRRDRASGNTIYFGEGSWLTVV.

This chain connects TRBV24-1 to TRBJ2-7; D possibly uses TRBD1 or TRBD2 (5 bases each). The CDR3 loop spans 14 amino acids. With 3 bases removed from V and 4 bases from J, the gap between germline ends came to 12 bases. CDR1 is KGHDR and CDR2 is SFDVKD in the germline V gene. The CDR3 is CATSDLRDPYEQYF. DNA of the CDR3: TGTGCCACCAGTGATCTCCGGGACCCTTACGAGCAGTACTTC.

This sequence joins TRBV11-2 and TRBJ2-1; D not certain. V lost 3 bases to trimming and J lost 9 bases, with 12 bases between them. Germline V CDR1 and CDR2: SGHAT, FQNNGV. This CDR3 spans 13 amino acids. The DNA of the CDR3 is TGTGCCAGCAGCTTGGAACACTTATTTGAGCAGTTCTTC. This encodes CASSLEHLFEQFF.

The chain couples TRBV24-1 to TRBJ2-7, with TRBD2 matching over 10 bases. Germline assignment: CDR1 KGHDR and CDR2 SFDVKD. There are 17 residues in the CDR3. J was trimmed by 5 bases and V by 7 bases; bases with no gene match: 16. This CDR3 reads CATSPGASGRGGDEQYF. The DNA of the CDR3 is TGTGCCACCAGCCCTGGGGCTAGCGGGAGAGGAGGGGACGAGCAGTACTTC.

Notes on this clone: With a much larger clone just one base away, this may be a read error. The chain couples TRBV6-6 to TRBJ1-1; no clear D gene. The germline V gene has CDR1 MNHNY and CDR2 SVGAGI (reference sequence). This CDR3 has 13 amino acids. V lost 2 bases to trimming and J lost 1 base, with 5 bases between them. The DNA of the CDR3 is TGTGCCAGCAGTTACGGAGAGAACACTGAAGCTTTCTTT. Translating it yields CASSYGENTEAFF.

CDR3 loop: CASSTQAGTGTDTQYF. CDR3 in DNA: TGTGCCAGCAGCACCCAGGCTGGGACAGGAACAGATACGCAGTATTTT. The genes are TRBV7-2 and TRBJ2-3; 8 positions match TRBD1. V gave up 5 bases and J gave up 3 bases; unmatched junction bases: 10. This CDR3 is built from 16 residues. Per the germline V gene, CDR1 is SGHTA and CDR2 is FQGNSA. Together with reference TRBV7-2 and TRBJ2-3, the CDR3 gives the full variable domain: GAGVSQSPSNKVTEKGKDVELRCDPISGHTALYWYRQSLGQGLEFLIYFQGNSAPDKSGLPSDRFSAERTGGSVSTLTIQRTQQEDSAVYLCASSTQAGTGTDTQYFGPGTRLTVL.

J is TRBJ2-1 and V is TRBV27, with D perhaps given as TRBD1 or TRBD2 (6 bases each). This CDR3 comprises 15 residues. Trimming took off 4 bases at V and 4 bases at J, with 14 bases between the two ends. CDR1 is MNHEY and CDR2 is SMNVEV in the germline V gene (reference sequence). The CDR3: CASSWGAGPYNEQFF. The CDR3, as DNA: TGTGCCAGCAGTTGGGGGGCGGGGCCTTACAATGAGCAGTTCTTC.

V gene TRBV9 combines with J gene TRBJ1-2, with TRBD1 matching 7 bases. The CDR3 totals 15 residues. Trimming took 0 bases from V and 4 from J; bases not matched to a gene: 6. CDR1 is SGDLS, CDR2 YYNGEE, per germline. CDR3 in amino acids: CASSVAPTGVYGYTF. The CDR3 DNA follows: TGTGCCAGCAGCGTAGCCCCCACAGGGGTCTATGGCTACACCTTC.

A few counts support this clone. This chain links TRBV30 with TRBJ1-5; D is unresolved. Looked up from germline, CDR1 is GTSNPN and CDR2 is SVGIG (reference sequence). The CDR3 has 14 amino acids. Trimming removed 3 bases from V and 7 bases from J, with 16 bases in between. The DNA for the CDR3 is TGTGCCTGGAGCAACGCGCGGGTGGACCAGCCCCAGCATTTT. Its protein is CAWSNARVDQPQHF.